A selection of T cell receptor beta chains follows, all from one sample in a study of human thymus T cells. The data were produced by immunoSEQ multiplex PCR, yet TCRdb's version contains in-frame clones alone and is incomplete. The sample has some 72,000 clones; about 96% are singletons. The sequencing sample was made of thymus tissue. All receptors derive from a boy under two years old with a congenital heart defect but otherwise immunologically healthy. The CDR3 runs from the conserved cysteine through the conserved F or W. D genes are given only for firm matches. Size values are once, few and many counts, or a class for expanded clones, and some rows have none.

v_call	clone_size	j_call	d_call	cdr3_aa	cdr3_nt
TRBV7-3	-	TRBJ2-1	-	CASGSLGGEQFF	TGTGCCAGTGGATCGTTGGGGGGTGAGCAGTTCTTC
TRBV6-1	-	TRBJ2-1	-	CASSEQGGNPQSNNEQFF	TGTGCCAGCAGTGAACAGGGGGGCAACCCTCAATCCAACAATGAGCAGTTCTTC
TRBV28	-	TRBJ1-5	TRBD1	CASSPVVRQGGNQPQHF	TGTGCCAGCAGTCCCGTGGTTCGACAGGGAGGCAATCAGCCCCAGCATTTT
TRBV5-1	-	TRBJ2-1	TRBD1	CASSLTGGNEQFF	TGCGCCAGCAGCTTGACAGGGGGAAATGAGCAGTTCTTC
TRBV6-5	-	TRBJ2-3	-	CASSYHWGTPSYTQYF	TGTGCCAGCAGTTACCATTGGGGGACTCCTTCATATACGCAGTATTTT
TRBV7-4	-	TRBJ1-1	TRBD1	CASSLHRTGGRPEAFF	TGTGCCAGCAGCCTACATCGGACAGGGGGCCGCCCTGAAGCTTTCTTT
TRBV13	-	TRBJ2-5	-	CASGRSCPDGPQETQYF	TGTGCCAGCGGCCGGTCCTGCCCCGACGGACCGCAAGAGACCCAGTACTTC
TRBV2	-	TRBJ2-5	TRBD1	CASSESRGGQGGETQYF	TGTGCCAGCAGTGAAAGCCGAGGCGGACAGGGGGGAGAGACCCAGTACTTC
TRBV9	once	TRBJ2-1	-	CASSEGFSSYNEQFF	TGTGCCAGCAGCGAGGGGTTCAGCTCCTACAATGAGCAGTTCTTC
TRBV27	once	TRBJ2-2	-	CASSLYGGMNTGELFF	TGTGCCAGCAGTTTATATGGCGGGATGAACACCGGGGAGCTGTTTTTT
TRBV27	-	TRBJ2-5	TRBD2	CASSFGLAGSPQYF	TGTGCCAGCAGTTTCGGGCTAGCGGGGTCCCCTCAGTACTTC
TRBV5-6	-	TRBJ2-1	TRBD2	CASSLYLGTSGIHEQFF	TGTGCCAGCAGCTTGTATTTAGGGACTAGCGGGATCCATGAGCAGTTCTTC
TRBV10-1	-	TRBJ2-5	TRBD1	CASSERDSKETQYF	TGCGCCAGCAGTGAGCGGGACAGCAAAGAGACCCAGTACTTC
TRBV13	-	TRBJ2-2	TRBD1	CASSSPGGNTGELFF	TGTGCCAGCAGCTCCCCAGGGGGGAACACCGGGGAGCTGTTTTTT
TRBV6-5	-	TRBJ2-2	-	CASSYSDGGPTGELFF	TGTGCCAGCAGTTACTCGGACGGGGGGCCCACCGGGGAGCTGTTTTTT